The source of this T cell receptor (beta chain) is a study of memory CD4+ T cells and cytomegalovirus serostatus. Findings of the study overall: A US-trained random forest predicted CMV serostatus with median AUC approximately 0.9.

Single viable CD3+CD4+CD8-CD45RO+ cells were sorted as the memory CD4+ T cells. Total CD4+ T cells were enriched by CD4 positive selection. Looked up from germline, CDR1 is SGHRS and CDR2 is YFSETQ. CDR3 length equals 15 residues. Trimming took off 4 bases at V and 3 bases at J, with 15 bases between the two ends. As concerns this clone: The antigen remains unidentified.

Produced via immunoSEQ multiplex PCR; TCRdb's table is partial and in-frame only. The sample shows about 52,000 clones, around 83% of them seen only once. The sequence was obtained from an adult in good health and CMV-seropositive. The chain couples TRBV5-1 to TRBJ2-3; tentative D call: TRBD1 (5 bases). Sample: memory CD4+ T cells from blood. DNA of the CDR3: TGCGCCAGCAGCGCAAGGGGTTTTTCTACAGATACGCAGTATTTT. This translates into CASSARGFSTDTQYF.